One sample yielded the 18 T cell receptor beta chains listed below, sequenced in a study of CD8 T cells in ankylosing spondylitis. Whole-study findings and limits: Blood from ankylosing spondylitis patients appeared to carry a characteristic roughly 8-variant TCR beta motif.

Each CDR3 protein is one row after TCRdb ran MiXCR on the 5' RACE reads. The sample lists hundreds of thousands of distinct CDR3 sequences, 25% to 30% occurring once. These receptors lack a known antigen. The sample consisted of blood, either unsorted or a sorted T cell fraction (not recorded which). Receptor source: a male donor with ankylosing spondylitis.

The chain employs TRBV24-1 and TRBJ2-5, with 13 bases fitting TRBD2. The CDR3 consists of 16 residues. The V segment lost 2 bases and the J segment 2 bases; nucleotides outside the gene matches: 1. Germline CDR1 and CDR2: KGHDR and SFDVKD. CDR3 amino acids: CATSDWTSGGQETQYF. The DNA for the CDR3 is TGTGCCACCAGTGATTGGACTAGCGGGGGTCAAGAGACCCAGTACTTC.

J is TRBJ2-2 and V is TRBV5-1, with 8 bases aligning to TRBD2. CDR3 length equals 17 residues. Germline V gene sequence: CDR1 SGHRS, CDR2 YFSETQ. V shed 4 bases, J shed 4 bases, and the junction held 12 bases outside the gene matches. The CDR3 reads CASSPNPSGRGTGELFF. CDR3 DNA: TGCGCCAGCAGCCCGAACCCAAGCGGGAGAGGCACCGGGGAGCTGTTTTTT. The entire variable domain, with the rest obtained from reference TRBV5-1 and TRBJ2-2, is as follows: KAGVTQTPRYLIKTRGQQVTLSCSPISGHRSVSWYQQTPGQGLQFLFEYFSETQRNKGNFPGRFSGRQFSNSRSEMNVSTLELGDSALYLCASSPNPSGRGTGELFFGEGSRLTVL.

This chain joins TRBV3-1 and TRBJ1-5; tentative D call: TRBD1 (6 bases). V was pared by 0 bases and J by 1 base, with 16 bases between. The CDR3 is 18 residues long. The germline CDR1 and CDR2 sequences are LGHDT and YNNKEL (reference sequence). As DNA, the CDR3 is TGTGCCAGCAGCCAAGATAGGGGGGGGGATAGGAGCAATCAGCCCCAGCATTTT. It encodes CASSQDRGGDRSNQPQHF.

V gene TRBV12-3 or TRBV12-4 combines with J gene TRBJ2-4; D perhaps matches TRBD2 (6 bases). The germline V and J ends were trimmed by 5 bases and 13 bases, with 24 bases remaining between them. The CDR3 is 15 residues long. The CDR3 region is CASSPPGGRLGRQYF. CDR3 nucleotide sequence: TGTGCCAGCAGTCCGCCCGGGGGACGACTGGGGCGGCAGTACTTC.

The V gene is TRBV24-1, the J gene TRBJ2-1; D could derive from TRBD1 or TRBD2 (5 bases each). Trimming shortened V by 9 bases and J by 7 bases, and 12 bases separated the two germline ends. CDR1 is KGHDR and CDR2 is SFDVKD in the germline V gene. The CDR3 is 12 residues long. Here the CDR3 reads CATSRWGNEQFF. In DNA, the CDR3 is TGTGCCACCTCCCGCTGGGGGAATGAGCAGTTCTTC.

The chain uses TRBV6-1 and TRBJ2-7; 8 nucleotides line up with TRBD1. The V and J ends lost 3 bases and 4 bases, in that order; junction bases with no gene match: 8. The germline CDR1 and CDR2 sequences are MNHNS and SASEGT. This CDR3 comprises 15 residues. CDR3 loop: CASSDPGTGGYEQYF. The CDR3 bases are TGTGCCAGCAGTGATCCCGGGACAGGAGGTTACGAGCAGTACTTC.

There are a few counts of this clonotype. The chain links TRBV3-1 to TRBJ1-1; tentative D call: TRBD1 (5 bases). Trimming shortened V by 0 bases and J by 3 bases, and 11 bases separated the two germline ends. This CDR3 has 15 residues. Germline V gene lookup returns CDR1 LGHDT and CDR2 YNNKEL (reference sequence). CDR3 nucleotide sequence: TGTGCCAGCAGCCAAGACCTCAGGGTTCACACTGAAGCTTTCTTT. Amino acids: CASSQDLRVHTEAFF. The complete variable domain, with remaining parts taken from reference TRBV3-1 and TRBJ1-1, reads DTAVSQTPKYLVTQMGNDKSIKCEQNLGHDTMYWYKQDSKKFLKIMFSYNNKELIINETVPNRFSPKSPDKAHLNLHINSLELGDSAVYFCASSQDLRVHTEAFFGQGTRLTVV.

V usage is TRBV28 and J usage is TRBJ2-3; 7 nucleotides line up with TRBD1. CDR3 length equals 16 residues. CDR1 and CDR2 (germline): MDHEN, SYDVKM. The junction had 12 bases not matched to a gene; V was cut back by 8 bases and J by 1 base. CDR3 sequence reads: CASGQVRRRGTDTQYF. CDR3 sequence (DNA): TGTGCCAGCGGACAGGTCAGGAGAAGGGGCACAGATACGCAGTATTTT.

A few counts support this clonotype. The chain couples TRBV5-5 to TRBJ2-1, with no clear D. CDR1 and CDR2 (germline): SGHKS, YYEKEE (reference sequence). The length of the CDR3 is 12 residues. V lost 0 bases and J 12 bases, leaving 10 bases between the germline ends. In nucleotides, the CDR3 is TGTGCCAGCAGCTTGGCCGAGGCAGGGCAGTTCTTC. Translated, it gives CASSLAEAGQFF.

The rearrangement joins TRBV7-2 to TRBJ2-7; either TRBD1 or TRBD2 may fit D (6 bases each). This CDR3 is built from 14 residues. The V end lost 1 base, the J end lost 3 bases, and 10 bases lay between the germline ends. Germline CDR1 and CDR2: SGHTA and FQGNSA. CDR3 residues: CASSLEGGFYEQYF. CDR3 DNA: TGTGCCAGCAGCTTAGAAGGGGGGTTCTACGAGCAGTACTTC.

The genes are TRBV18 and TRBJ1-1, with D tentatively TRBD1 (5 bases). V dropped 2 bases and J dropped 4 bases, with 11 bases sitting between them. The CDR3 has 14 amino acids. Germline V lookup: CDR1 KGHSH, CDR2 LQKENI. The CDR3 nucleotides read TGTGCCAGCTCACCATGGGACCAGTTCACTGAAGCTTTCTTT. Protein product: CASSPWDQFTEAFF.

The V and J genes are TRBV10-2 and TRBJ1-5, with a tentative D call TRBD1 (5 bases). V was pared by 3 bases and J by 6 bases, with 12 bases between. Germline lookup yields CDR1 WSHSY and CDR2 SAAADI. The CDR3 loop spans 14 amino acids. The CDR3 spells CASSDPGPTQPQHF. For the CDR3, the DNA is TGCGCCAGCAGTGATCCGGGGCCTACTCAGCCCCAGCATTTT.

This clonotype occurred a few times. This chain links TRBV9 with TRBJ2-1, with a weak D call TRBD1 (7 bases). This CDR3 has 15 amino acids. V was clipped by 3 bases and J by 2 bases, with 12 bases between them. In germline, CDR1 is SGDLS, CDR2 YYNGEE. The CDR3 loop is CASSASGGTYNEQFF. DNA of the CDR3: TGTGCCAGCAGCGCCTCAGGGGGGACCTACAATGAGCAGTTCTTC.

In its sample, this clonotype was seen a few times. CDR3 in amino acids: CASSHVPGQGGYGYTF. In DNA, the CDR3 is TGTGCCAGCAGCCATGTCCCGGGACAGGGGGGCTATGGCTACACCTTC. The rearrangement uses TRBV3-1 and TRBJ1-2; the match to TRBD1 covers 11 bases. Losses at the gene ends were 3 bases for V and 4 bases for J; bases not matched to a gene: 7. The CDR3 loop spans 16 amino acids. From germline, CDR1 is LGHDT and CDR2 YNNKEL (reference sequence).

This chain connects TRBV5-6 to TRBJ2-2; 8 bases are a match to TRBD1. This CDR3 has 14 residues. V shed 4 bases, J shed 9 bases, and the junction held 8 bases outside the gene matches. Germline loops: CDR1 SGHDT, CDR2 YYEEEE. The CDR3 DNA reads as TGTGCCAGCAGCAGGGGGCAGGGGGCCCGGGAGCTGTTTTTT. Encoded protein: CASSRGQGARELFF.

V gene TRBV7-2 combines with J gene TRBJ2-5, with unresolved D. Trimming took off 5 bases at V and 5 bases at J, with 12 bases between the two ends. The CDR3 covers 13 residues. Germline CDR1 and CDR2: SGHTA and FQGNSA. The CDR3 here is CASSASWVETQYF. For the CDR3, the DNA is TGTGCCAGCAGCGCATCGTGGGTGGAGACCCAGTACTTC.

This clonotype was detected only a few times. CDR3 in DNA: TGTGCCAGCAGTTTAAGACAGCTGAACACTGAAGCTTTCTTT. Its protein is CASSLRQLNTEAFF. The J gene is TRBJ1-1, the V gene TRBV12-3 or TRBV12-4, with D perhaps TRBD1 (5 bases). Trimming left V 2 bases short and J 0 bases short, with 7 bases between. The CDR3 contains 14 residues.

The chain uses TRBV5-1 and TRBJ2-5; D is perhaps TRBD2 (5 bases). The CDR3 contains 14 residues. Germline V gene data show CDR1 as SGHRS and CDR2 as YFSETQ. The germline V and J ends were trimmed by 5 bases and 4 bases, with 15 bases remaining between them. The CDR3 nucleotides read TGCGCCAGCAGTGGGCTCACAGAGGGAGAGACCCAGTACTTC. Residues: CASSGLTEGETQYF.